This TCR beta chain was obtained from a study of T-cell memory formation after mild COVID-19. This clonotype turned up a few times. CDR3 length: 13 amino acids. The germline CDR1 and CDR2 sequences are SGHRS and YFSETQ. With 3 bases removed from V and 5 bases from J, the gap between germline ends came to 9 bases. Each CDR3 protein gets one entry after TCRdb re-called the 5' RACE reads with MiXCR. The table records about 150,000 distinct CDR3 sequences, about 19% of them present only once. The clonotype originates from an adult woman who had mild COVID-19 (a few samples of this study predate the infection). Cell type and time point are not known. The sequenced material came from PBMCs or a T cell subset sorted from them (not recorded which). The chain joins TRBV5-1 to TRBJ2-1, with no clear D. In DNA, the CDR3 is TGCGCCAGCAGCTCCCAGGAACACAATGAGCAGTTCTTC. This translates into CASSSQEHNEQFF.